This section outlines one TCR beta chain sequence together with its context. The record originates from a study of T cell changes during pregnancy in multiple sclerosis. Method: immunoSEQ multiplex PCR; TCRdb's copy keeps in-frame clones and lacks some. The profile shows roughly 52,000 clones, 94% of them singletons. Trimming cost V 3 bases and J 10 bases, with 12 bases left between them. This CDR3 comprises 12 residues. The germline V gene has CDR1 SGHDN and CDR2 FVKESK. Sequences were derived from CD8+ T cells from peripheral blood mononuclear cells, sampled before pregnancy. The chain uses TRBV14 and TRBJ1-2; D is unresolved. The TCR comes from a female donor with multiple sclerosis, enrolled in a pregnancy study. Here the CDR3 DNA reads TGTGCCAGCAGCCATGGTCTGAGGGACTACACCTTC. Translation: CASSHGLRDYTF.